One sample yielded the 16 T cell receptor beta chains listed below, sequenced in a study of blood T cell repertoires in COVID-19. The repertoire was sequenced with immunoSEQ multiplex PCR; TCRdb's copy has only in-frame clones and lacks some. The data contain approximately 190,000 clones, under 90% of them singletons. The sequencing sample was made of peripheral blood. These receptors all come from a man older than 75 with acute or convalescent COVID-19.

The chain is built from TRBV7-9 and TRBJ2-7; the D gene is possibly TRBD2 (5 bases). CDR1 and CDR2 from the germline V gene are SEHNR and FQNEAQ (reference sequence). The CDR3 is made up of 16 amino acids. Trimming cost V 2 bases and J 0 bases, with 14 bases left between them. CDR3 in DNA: TGTGCCAGCAGCTTATGGATGTTGGGGAGCTCCTACGAGCAGTACGTC. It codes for CASSLWMLGSSYEQYV.

The DNA of the CDR3 is TGTGCCAGCAGCGTACTCCCCCGGAGCGGTTCCCTTTACAATGAGCAGTTCTTC. Translating gives CASSVLPRSGSLYNEQFF. The chain has TRBV9 and TRBJ2-1; the D gene is possibly TRBD2 (5 bases). V was clipped by 1 base and J by 4 bases, with 21 bases between them. Germline assignment: CDR1 SGDLS and CDR2 YYNGEE. This CDR3 has 18 amino acids. Full variable domain (rest looked up from reference TRBV9 and TRBJ2-1): DSGVTQTPKHLITATGQRVTLRCSPRSGDLSVYWYQQSLDQGLQFLIQYYNGEERAKGNILERFSAQQFPDLHSELNLSSLELGDSALYFCASSVLPRSGSLYNEQFFGPGTRLTVL.

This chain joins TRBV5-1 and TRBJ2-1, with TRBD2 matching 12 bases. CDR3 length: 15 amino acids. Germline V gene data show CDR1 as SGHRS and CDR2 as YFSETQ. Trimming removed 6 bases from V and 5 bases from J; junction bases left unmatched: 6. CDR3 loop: CASTPWTSGNNEQFF. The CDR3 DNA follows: TGCGCCAGCACCCCCTGGACTAGCGGGAACAATGAGCAGTTCTTC.

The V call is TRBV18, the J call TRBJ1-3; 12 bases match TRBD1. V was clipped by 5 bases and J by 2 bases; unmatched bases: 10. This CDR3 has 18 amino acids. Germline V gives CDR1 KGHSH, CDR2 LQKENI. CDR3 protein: CASSTGQGAFGPGNTIYF. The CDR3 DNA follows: TGTGCCAGCTCAACGGGACAGGGGGCTTTTGGTCCTGGAAACACCATATATTTT. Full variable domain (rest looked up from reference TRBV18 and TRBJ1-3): NAGVMQNPRHLVRRRGQEARLRCSPMKGHSHVYWYRQLPEEGLKFMVYLQKENIIDESGMPKERFSAEFPKEGPSILRIQQVVRGDSAAYFCASSTGQGAFGPGNTIYFGEGSWLTVV.

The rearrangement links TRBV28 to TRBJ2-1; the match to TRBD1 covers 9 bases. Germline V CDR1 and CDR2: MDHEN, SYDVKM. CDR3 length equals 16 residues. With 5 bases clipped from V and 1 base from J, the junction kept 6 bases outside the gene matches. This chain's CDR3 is CASSTWTGESYNEQFF. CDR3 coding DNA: TGTGCCAGCAGTACTTGGACAGGGGAGTCCTACAATGAGCAGTTCTTC.

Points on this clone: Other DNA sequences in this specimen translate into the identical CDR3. CDR3 loop: CASSVQANTGELFF. The CDR3 DNA is TGTGCCAGCAGCGTGCAGGCCAACACCGGGGAGCTGTTTTTT. The V gene is TRBV9, the J gene TRBJ2-2; no definite D call. The V end lost 2 bases, the J end lost 2 bases, and 7 bases lay between the germline ends. CDR3 length: 14 residues. CDR1 and CDR2 (germline): SGDLS, YYNGEE.

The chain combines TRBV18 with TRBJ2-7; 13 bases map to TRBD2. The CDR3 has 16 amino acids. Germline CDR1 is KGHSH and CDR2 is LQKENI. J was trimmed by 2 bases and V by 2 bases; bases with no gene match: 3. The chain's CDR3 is CASSPELAGGPYEQYF. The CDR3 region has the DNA TGTGCCAGCTCACCAGAACTAGCGGGAGGGCCCTACGAGCAGTACTTC.

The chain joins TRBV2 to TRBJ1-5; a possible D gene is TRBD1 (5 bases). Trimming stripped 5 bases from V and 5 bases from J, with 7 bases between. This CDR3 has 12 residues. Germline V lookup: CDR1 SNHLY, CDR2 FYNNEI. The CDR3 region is CASSRGDQPQHF. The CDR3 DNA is TGTGCCAGCAGTCGGGGGGATCAGCCCCAGCATTTT.

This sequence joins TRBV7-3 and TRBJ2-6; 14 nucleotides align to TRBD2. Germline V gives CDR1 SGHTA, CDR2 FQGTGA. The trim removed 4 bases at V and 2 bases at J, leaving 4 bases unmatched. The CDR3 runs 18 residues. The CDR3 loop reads CASSSPGLAGAGANVLTF. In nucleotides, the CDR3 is TGTGCCAGCAGCTCACCGGGACTAGCGGGAGCTGGGGCCAACGTCCTGACTTTC.

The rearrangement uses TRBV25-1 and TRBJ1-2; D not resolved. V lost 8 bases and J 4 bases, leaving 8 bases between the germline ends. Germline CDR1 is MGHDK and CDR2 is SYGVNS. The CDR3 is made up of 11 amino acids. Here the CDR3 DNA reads TGTGCCAGCGCAGGTACCTATGGCTACACCTTC. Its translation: CASAGTYGYTF.

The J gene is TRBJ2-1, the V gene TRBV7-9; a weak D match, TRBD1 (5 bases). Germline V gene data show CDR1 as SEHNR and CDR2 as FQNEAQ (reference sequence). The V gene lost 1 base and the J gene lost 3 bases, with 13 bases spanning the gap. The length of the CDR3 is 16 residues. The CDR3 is CASSLGGQRGYNEQFF. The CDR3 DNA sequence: TGTGCCAGCAGCTTAGGCGGACAAAGGGGCTACAATGAGCAGTTCTTC.

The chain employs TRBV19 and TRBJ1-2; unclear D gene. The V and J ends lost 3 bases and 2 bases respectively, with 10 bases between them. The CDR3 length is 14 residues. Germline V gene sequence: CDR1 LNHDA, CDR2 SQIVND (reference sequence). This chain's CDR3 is CASSIKAANYGYTF. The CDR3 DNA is TGTGCCAGTAGTATCAAGGCGGCAAACTATGGCTACACCTTC.

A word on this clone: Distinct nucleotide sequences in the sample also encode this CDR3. In DNA, the CDR3 is TGTGCCAGCAGTTTTCCCGGGACAGGGGGCGACGAGCAGTACTTC. It yields the protein CASSFPGTGGDEQYF. This sequence joins TRBV28 and TRBJ2-7; 12 bases agree with TRBD1. V trimming: 3 bases; J trimming: 5 bases; junction bases outside the gene matches: 5. The germline V gene has CDR1 MDHEN and CDR2 SYDVKM. This CDR3 is built from 15 residues.

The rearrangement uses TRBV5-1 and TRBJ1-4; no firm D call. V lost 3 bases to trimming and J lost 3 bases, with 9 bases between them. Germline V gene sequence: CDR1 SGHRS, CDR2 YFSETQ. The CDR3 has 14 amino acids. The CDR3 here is CASSSENSNEKLFF. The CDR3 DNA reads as TGCGCCAGCAGCTCCGAGAACTCTAATGAAAAACTGTTTTTT.

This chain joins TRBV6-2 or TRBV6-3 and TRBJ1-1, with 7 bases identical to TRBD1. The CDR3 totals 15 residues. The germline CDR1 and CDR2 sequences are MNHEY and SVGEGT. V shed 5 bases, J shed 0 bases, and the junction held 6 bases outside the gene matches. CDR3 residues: CASSPLDRLNTEAFF. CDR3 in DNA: TGTGCCAGCAGTCCCCTGGACAGGTTGAACACTGAAGCTTTCTTT.

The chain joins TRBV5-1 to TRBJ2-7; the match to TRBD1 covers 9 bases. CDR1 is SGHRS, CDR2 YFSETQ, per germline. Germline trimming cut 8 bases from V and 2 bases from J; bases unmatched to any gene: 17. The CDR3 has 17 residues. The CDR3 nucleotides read TGCGCCAGTAATCCGGGACAGGGCGTCCCAACCACCTACGAGCAGTACTTC. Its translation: CASNPGQGVPTTYEQYF. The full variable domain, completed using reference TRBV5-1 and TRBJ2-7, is KAGVTQTPRYLIKTRGQQVTLSCSPISGHRSVSWYQQTPGQGLQFLFEYFSETQRNKGNFPGRFSGRQFSNSRSEMNVSTLELGDSALYLCASNPGQGVPTTYEQYFGPGTRLTVT.